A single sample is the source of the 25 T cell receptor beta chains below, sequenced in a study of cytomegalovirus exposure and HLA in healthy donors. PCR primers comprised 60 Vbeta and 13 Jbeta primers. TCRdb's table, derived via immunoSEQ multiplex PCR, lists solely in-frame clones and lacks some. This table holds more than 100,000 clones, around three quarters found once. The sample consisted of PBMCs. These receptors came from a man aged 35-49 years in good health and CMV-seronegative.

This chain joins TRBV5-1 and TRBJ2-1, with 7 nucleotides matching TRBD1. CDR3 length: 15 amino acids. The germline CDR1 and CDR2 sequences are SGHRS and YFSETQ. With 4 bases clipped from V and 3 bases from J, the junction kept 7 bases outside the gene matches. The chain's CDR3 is CASSPGTEIYNEQFF. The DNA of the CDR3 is TGCGCCAGCAGCCCAGGGACAGAGATCTACAATGAGCAGTTCTTC.

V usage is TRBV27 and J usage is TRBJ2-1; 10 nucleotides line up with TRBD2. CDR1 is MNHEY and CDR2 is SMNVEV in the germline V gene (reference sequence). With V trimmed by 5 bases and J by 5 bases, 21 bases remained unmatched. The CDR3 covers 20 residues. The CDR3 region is CASSLTSYASLAGVNNEQFF. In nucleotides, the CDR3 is TGTGCCAGCAGTCTAACCTCTTACGCCTCCCTAGCGGGAGTTAACAATGAGCAGTTCTTC.

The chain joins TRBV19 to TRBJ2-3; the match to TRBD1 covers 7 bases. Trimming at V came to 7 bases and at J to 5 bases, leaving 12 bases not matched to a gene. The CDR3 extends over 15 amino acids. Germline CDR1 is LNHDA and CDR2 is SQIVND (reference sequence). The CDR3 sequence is CASMGGQGVVDTQYF. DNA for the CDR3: TGTGCCAGTATGGGCGGGCAGGGGGTTGTAGATACGCAGTATTTT.

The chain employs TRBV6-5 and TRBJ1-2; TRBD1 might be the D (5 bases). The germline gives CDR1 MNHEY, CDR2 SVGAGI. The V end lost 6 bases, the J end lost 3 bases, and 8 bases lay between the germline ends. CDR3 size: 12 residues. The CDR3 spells CASSRDDYGYTF. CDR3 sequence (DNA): TGTGCCAGCAGCAGGGATGACTATGGCTACACCTTC.

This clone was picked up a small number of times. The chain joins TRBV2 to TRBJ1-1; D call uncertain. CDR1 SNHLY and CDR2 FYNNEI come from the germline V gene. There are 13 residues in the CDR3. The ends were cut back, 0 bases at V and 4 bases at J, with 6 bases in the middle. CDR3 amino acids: CASSEARGTEAFF. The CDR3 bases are TGTGCCAGCAGTGAAGCTCGGGGCACTGAAGCTTTCTTT.

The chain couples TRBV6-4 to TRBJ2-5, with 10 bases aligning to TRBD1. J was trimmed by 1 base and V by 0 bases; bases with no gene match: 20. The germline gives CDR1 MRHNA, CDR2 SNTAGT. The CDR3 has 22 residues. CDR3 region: CASSDSGQGFEAGKLPQETQYF. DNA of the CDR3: TGTGCCAGCAGTGACTCGGGACAGGGGTTTGAAGCAGGGAAGTTGCCCCAAGAGACCCAGTACTTC.

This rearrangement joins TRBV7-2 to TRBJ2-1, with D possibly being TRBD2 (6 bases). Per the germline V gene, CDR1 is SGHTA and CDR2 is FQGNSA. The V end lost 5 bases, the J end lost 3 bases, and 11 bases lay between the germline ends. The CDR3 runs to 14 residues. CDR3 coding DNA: TGTGCCAGCAGCACGGGACTCCTCTACAATGAGCAGTTCTTC. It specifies CASSTGLLYNEQFF. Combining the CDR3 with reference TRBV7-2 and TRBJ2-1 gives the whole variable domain GAGVSQSPSNKVTEKGKDVELRCDPISGHTALYWYRQSLGQGLEFLIYFQGNSAPDKSGLPSDRFSAERTGGSVSTLTIQRTQQEDSAVYLCASSTGLLYNEQFFGPGTRLTVL.

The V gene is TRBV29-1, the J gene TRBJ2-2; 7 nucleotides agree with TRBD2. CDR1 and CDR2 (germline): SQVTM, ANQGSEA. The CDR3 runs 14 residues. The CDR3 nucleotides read TGCACCCCCGGAGTCAGGGAGGGAACCGGGGAGCTGTTTTTT. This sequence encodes CTPGVREGTGELFF.

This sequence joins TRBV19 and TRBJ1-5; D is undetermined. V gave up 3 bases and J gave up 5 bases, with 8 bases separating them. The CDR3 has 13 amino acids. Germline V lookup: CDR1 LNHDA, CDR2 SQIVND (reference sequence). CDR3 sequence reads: CASSMREYQPQHF. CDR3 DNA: TGTGCCAGTAGTATGCGGGAATATCAGCCCCAGCATTTT.

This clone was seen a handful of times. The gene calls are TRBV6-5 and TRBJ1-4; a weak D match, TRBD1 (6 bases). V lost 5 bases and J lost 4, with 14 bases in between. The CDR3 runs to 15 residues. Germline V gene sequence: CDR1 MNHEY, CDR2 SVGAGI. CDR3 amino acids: CASSRSGALNEKLFF. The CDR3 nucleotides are TGTGCCAGCAGTCGCTCAGGGGCCCTTAATGAAAAACTGTTTTTT.

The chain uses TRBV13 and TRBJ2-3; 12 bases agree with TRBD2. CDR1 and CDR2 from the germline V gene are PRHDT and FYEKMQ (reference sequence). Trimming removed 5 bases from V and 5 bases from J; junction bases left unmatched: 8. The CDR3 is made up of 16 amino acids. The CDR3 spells CASSQTTSGGRDTQYF. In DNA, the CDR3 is TGTGCCAGCAGCCAAACTACTAGCGGGGGGCGAGATACGCAGTATTTT. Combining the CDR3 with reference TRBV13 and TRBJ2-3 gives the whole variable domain AAGVIQSPRHLIKEKRETATLKCYPIPRHDTVYWYQQGPGQDPQFLISFYEKMQSDKGSIPDRFSAQQFSDYHSELNMSSLELGDSALYFCASSQTTSGGRDTQYFGPGTRLTVL.

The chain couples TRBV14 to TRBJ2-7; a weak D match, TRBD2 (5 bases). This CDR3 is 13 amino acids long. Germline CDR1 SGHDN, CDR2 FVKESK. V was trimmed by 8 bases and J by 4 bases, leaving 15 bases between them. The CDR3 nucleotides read TGTGCCAGCGGACCGGGAACACAATACGAGCAGTACTTC. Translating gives CASGPGTQYEQYF.

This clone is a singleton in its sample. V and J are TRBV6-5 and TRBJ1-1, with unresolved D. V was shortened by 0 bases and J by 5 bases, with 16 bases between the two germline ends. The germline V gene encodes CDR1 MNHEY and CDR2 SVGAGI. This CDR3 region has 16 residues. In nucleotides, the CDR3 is TGTGCCAGCAGTTACTCGGCCCGGGGAGGGTGGACTGAAGCTTTCTTT. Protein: CASSYSARGGWTEAFF.

CDR3 sequence reads: CASSLAGGSQPQHF. In nucleotides, the CDR3 is TGTGCCAGCAGCTTGGCGGGGGGTTCTCAGCCCCAGCATTTT. The chain uses TRBV5-4 and TRBJ1-5; perhaps TRBD1 as D (5 bases). The V end was cut by 0 bases, the J end by 6 bases, with 10 bases between. Germline V gives CDR1 SGHNT, CDR2 YYREEE (reference sequence). The CDR3 runs 14 residues. Supplemented by reference TRBV5-4 and TRBJ1-5, the full variable domain reads ETGVTQSPTHLIKTRGQQVTLRCSSQSGHNTVSWYQQALGQGPQFIFQYYREEENGRGNFPPRFSGLQFPNYSSELNVNALELDDSALYLCASSLAGGSQPQHFGDGTRLSIL.

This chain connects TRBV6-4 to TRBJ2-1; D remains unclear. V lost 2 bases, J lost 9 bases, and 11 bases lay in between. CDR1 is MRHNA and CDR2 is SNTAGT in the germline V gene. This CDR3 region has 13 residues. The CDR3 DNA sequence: TGTGCCAGCAGTGACCAGCAGACGGGTGAGCAGTTCTTC. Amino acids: CASSDQQTGEQFF.

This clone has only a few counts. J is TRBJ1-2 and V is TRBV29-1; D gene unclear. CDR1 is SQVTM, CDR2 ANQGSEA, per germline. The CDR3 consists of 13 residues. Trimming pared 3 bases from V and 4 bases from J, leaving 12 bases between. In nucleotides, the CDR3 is TGCAGCGTTGATTGGAGCGATGTCTATGGCTACACCTTC. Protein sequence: CSVDWSDVYGYTF.

CDR3 region: CASSGSEDTQYF. In DNA form, the CDR3 reads TGCGCCAGCAGTGGTAGCGAGGATACGCAGTATTTT. The V and J genes are TRBV5-1 and TRBJ2-3; weak D call: TRBD2 (5 bases). V dropped 5 bases and J dropped 6 bases, with 10 bases sitting between them. CDR3 length: 12 residues. CDR1 SGHRS and CDR2 YFSETQ come from the germline V gene. Together with reference TRBV5-1 and TRBJ2-3, the CDR3 gives the full variable domain: KAGVTQTPRYLIKTRGQQVTLSCSPISGHRSVSWYQQTPGQGLQFLFEYFSETQRNKGNFPGRFSGRQFSNSRSEMNVSTLELGDSALYLCASSGSEDTQYFGPGTRLTVL.

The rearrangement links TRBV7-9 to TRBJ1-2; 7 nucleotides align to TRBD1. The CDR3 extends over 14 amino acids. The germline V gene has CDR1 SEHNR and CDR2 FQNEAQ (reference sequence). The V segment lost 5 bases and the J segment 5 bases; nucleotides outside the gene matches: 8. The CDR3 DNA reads TGTGCCAGCAGCCAAGGACAGGCCAATTATGGCTACACCTTC. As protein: CASSQGQANYGYTF. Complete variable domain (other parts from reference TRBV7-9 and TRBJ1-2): DTGVSQNPRHKITKRGQNVTFRCDPISEHNRLYWYRQTLGQGPEFLTYFQNEAQLEKSRLLSDRFSAERPKGSFSTLEIQRTEQGDSAMYLCASSQGQANYGYTFGSGTRLTVV.

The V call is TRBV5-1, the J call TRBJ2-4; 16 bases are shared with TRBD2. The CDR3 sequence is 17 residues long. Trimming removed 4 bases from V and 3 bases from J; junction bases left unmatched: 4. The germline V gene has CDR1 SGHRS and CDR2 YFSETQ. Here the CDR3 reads CASSVGLAGGDKNIQYF. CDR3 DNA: TGCGCCAGCAGCGTGGGACTAGCGGGGGGGGACAAAAACATTCAGTACTTC. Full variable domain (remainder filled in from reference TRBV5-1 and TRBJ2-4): KAGVTQTPRYLIKTRGQQVTLSCSPISGHRSVSWYQQTPGQGLQFLFEYFSETQRNKGNFPGRFSGRQFSNSRSEMNVSTLELGDSALYLCASSVGLAGGDKNIQYFGAGTRLSVL.

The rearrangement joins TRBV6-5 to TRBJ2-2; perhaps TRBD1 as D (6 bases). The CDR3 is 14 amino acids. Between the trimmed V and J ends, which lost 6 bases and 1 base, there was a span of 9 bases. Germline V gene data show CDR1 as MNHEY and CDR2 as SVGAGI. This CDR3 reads CASSQTGNTGELFF. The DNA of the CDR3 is TGTGCCAGCAGCCAGACAGGGAACACCGGGGAGCTGTTTTTT.

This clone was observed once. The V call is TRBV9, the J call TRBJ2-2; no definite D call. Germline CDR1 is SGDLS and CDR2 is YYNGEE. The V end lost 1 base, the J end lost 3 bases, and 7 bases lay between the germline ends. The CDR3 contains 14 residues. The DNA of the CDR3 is TGTGCCAGCAGCGTAACTATGGACACCGGGGAGCTGTTTTTT. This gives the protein CASSVTMDTGELFF.

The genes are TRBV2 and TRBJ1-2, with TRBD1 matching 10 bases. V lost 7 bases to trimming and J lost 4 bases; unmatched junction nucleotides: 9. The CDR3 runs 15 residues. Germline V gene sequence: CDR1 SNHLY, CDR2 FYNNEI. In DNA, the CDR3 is TGTGCCAGCAACCTCGGACAGGGGGTCGGCTATGGCTACACCTTC. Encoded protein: CASNLGQGVGYGYTF.

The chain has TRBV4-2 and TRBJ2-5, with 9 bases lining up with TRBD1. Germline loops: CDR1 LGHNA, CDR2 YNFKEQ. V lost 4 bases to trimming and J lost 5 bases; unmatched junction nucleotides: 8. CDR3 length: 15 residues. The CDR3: CASSRDRGNGETQYF. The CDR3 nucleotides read TGTGCCAGCAGCCGCGACAGGGGGAACGGGGAGACCCAGTACTTC.

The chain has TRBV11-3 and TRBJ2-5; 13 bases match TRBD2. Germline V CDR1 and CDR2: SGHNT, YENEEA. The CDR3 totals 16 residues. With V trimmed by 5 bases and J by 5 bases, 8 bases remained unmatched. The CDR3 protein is CASSTGTSGAQETQYF. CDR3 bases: TGTGCCAGCAGCACCGGGACTAGCGGGGCCCAGGAGACCCAGTACTTC. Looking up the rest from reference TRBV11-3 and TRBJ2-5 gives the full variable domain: EAGVVQSPRYKIIEKKQPVAFWCNPISGHNTLYWYLQNLGQGPELLIRYENEEAVDDSQLPKDRFSAERLKGVDSTLKIQPAELGDSAVYLCASSTGTSGAQETQYFGPGTRLLVL.

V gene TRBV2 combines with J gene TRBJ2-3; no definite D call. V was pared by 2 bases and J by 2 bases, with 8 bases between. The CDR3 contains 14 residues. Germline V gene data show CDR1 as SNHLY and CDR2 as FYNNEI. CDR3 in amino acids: CASSESLPTDTQYF. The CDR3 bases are TGTGCCAGCAGTGAATCCCTACCCACAGATACGCAGTATTTT.